The 29 T cell receptor beta chains below all came from one sample that was sequenced in a study of T-cell reconstitution after alpha-beta-depleted transplantation in children. TCRbeta library construction was performed incorporating unique molecular identifiers. Each CDR3 protein gets one entry after TCRdb re-called the PCR reads with MiXCR. Of 170,000 or so distinct CDR3 sequences in the sample, approximately 6.6% were seen once. Material: PBMCs from the stem cell graft donor, obtained from the stem cell graft. These receptors all stem from a human donor who donated a stem cell graft to a child with Wiskott-Aldrich syndrome.

This clonotype was detected many times. The chain has TRBV12-3 or TRBV12-4 and TRBJ2-1; 7 bases are shared with TRBD1. V was pared by 6 bases and J by 2 bases, with 7 bases of the junction left unmatched. The CDR3 loop spans 15 amino acids. CDR3 amino acids: CASRPTGAAYNEQFF. In nucleotides, the CDR3 is TGTGCCAGCAGGCCCACAGGGGCAGCCTACAATGAGCAGTTCTTC.

This clonotype was picked up a small number of times. The V call is TRBV30, the J call TRBJ1-6, with TRBD1 matching over 7 bases. V shed 0 bases, J shed 7 bases, and the junction held 3 bases outside the gene matches. This CDR3 is built from 14 residues. Germline V gives CDR1 GTSNPN, CDR2 SVGIG (reference sequence). The chain's CDR3 is CAWSVDRVNSPLHF. CDR3 DNA sequence: TGTGCCTGGAGTGTAGACAGGGTAAATTCACCCCTCCACTTT.

This clonotype appeared many times. The gene calls are TRBV29-1 and TRBJ2-2; D remains ambiguous. Germline assignment: CDR1 SQVTM and CDR2 ANQGSEA. V was cut by 3 bases and J by 2 bases, with 1 base left in between. The CDR3 length is 11 residues. The CDR3 DNA sequence: TGCAGCGTTGATAACACCGGGGAGCTGTTTTTT. Translating gives CSVDNTGELFF.

The chain carries TRBV4-2 and TRBJ1-2; no clear D. In germline, CDR1 is LGHNA, CDR2 YNFKEQ. The CDR3 spans 12 residues. Trimming removed 8 bases from V and 9 bases from J, with 16 bases in between. CDR3 in amino acids: CASGPGVLCYTF. The CDR3 coding sequence is TGTGCCAGCGGCCCCGGGGTCCTCTGCTACACCTTC.

This clonotype came up many times. V usage is TRBV6-5 and J usage is TRBJ1-2; D gene ambiguous. Germline V gives CDR1 MNHEY, CDR2 SVGAGI. Trimming shortened V by 0 bases and J by 2 bases, and 7 bases separated the two germline ends. The CDR3 length is 14 residues. CDR3: CASSYSTANYGYTF. CDR3 bases: TGTGCCAGCAGTTACTCGACTGCCAACTATGGCTACACCTTC.

In this sample, this clonotype turned up many times. The rearrangement uses TRBV7-2 and TRBJ2-7; 7 bases are a match to TRBD1. The CDR3 has 14 residues. Germline V gene lookup returns CDR1 SGHTA and CDR2 FQGNSA. The V segment lost 5 bases and the J segment 3 bases; nucleotides outside the gene matches: 7. CDR3 residues: CASSPHWDSYEQYF. The CDR3 bases are TGTGCCAGCAGCCCCCATTGGGACAGCTACGAGCAGTACTTC.

There are many counts of this clonotype. The chain joins TRBV12-3 or TRBV12-4 to TRBJ2-7; 8 bases are shared with TRBD2. With V trimmed by 2 bases and J by 1 base, 4 bases remained unmatched. The CDR3 loop spans 15 amino acids. CDR3 sequence (DNA): TGTGCCAGCAGTTTATCCAGCGGGGGATCCTACGAGCAGTACTTC. Translation: CASSLSSGGSYEQYF.

This clonotype was seen ten or more times. The chain carries TRBV5-1 and TRBJ1-1; D remains unclear. Germline CDR1 and CDR2: SGHRS and YFSETQ. The V gene lost 0 bases and the J gene lost 4 bases, with 4 bases spanning the gap. The CDR3 is 12 amino acids. In nucleotides, the CDR3 is TGCGCCAGCAGCTTGGTGGGCACTGAAGCTTTCTTT. Its translation: CASSLVGTEAFF.

This clonotype was picked up many times. The V and J genes are TRBV24-1 and TRBJ1-2, with D possibly matching TRBD1 (6 bases). The CDR3 runs 14 residues. CDR1 is KGHDR, CDR2 SFDVKD, per germline. V gave up 3 bases and J gave up 5 bases, with 12 bases separating them. For the CDR3, the DNA is TGTGCCACCAGTGATGAGGAGGGGGGTTATGGCTACACCTTC. Protein product: CATSDEEGGYGYTF.

The chain uses TRBV11-2 and TRBJ2-3, with D perhaps TRBD2 (5 bases). V was shortened by 3 bases and J by 2 bases, with 9 bases between the two germline ends. Germline loops: CDR1 SGHAT, CDR2 FQNNGV. This CDR3 comprises 14 residues. CDR3 sequence: CASSLRAATDTQYF. The CDR3 bases are TGTGCCAGCAGCTTGCGAGCGGCCACAGATACGCAGTATTTT.

This clonotype was found many times. This chain uses TRBV29-1 with TRBJ1-1; D gene uncertain. The CDR3 length is 13 residues. V was shortened by 1 base and J by 5 bases, with 11 bases between the two germline ends. The germline gives CDR1 SQVTM, CDR2 ANQGSEA. The CDR3 DNA follows: TGCAGCGTTGAAGTCGATGGTTGGACTGAAGCTTTCTTT. Translated, it gives CSVEVDGWTEAFF. The complete variable domain, with remaining parts taken from reference TRBV29-1 and TRBJ1-1, reads SAVISQKPSRDICQRGTSLTIQCQVDSQVTMMFWYRQQPGQSLTLIATANQGSEATYESGFVIDKFPISRPNLTFSTLTVSNMSPEDSSIYLCSVEVDGWTEAFFGQGTRLTVV.

This chain connects TRBV24-1 to TRBJ2-1; 9 bases are a match to TRBD2. J gave up 7 bases and V 9 bases, and 9 bases lay outside the gene matches. The germline gives CDR1 KGHDR, CDR2 SFDVKD. CDR3 size: 14 residues. In nucleotides, the CDR3 is TGTGCCACCTCGCGCGGGAGGGCCAGAAATGAGCAGTTCTTC. Translated, it gives CATSRGRARNEQFF.

This clonotype was seen repeatedly, ten times or more. V is TRBV4-3 and J is TRBJ1-1, with 8 bases lining up with TRBD1. V dropped 3 bases and J dropped 4; count of bases not matched to a gene: 4. CDR3 length: 14 amino acids. Germline lookup yields CDR1 LGHNA and CDR2 YSLEER. CDR3 protein: CASSHYRGGTEAFF. DNA of the CDR3: TGCGCCAGCAGCCATTACAGGGGGGGCACTGAAGCTTTCTTT.

This clonotype has ten or more counts. The chain links TRBV6-5 to TRBJ1-2; 9 bases are a match to TRBD1. Germline CDR1 reads MNHEY; CDR2 reads SVGAGI. The CDR3 loop spans 15 amino acids. Unmatched junction bases numbered 7, after V lost 4 bases and J lost 4 bases. CDR3 nucleotide sequence: TGTGCCAGCAGTTCCGGGGACAGGGCACTCTATGGCTACACCTTC. As protein: CASSSGDRALYGYTF.

This chain connects TRBV18 to TRBJ2-2; no definite D call. Germline V CDR1 and CDR2: KGHSH, LQKENI. The CDR3 loop spans 15 amino acids. Trimming pared 5 bases from V and 2 bases from J, leaving 12 bases between. The CDR3 is CASSRTSSNTGELFF. CDR3 coding DNA: TGTGCCAGCTCAAGGACCTCAAGCAACACCGGGGAGCTGTTTTTT.

This clonotype has at least ten counts. The chain couples TRBV6-5 to TRBJ2-5; either TRBD1 or TRBD2 may fit D (5 bases each). This CDR3 spans 17 amino acids. Germline V CDR1 and CDR2: MNHEY, SVGAGI. V gave up 5 bases and J gave up 4 bases, with 23 bases separating them. CDR3 bases: TGTGCCAGCAGTCCTTCCGGGACCGCGGCCATGTCAGAGACCCAGTACTTC. Encoded protein: CASSPSGTAAMSETQYF.

The V gene is TRBV7-8, the J gene TRBJ2-3; 9 bases line up with TRBD2. CDR1 is SGHVS and CDR2 is FQNEAQ in the germline V gene. Germline trimming cut 1 base from V and 5 bases from J; bases unmatched to any gene: 10. The CDR3 extends over 17 amino acids. The chain's CDR3 is CASSLVGSGSGGDTQYF. DNA of the CDR3: TGTGCCAGCAGCTTAGTAGGTAGCGGGAGCGGAGGAGATACGCAGTATTTT.

The rearrangement uses TRBV5-5 and TRBJ1-1; possible D gene TRBD1, 6 bases. Germline V lookup: CDR1 SGHKS, CDR2 YYEKEE (reference sequence). CDR3 length: 15 residues. Trimming took 4 bases from V and 2 from J, leaving 15 bases between them. This chain's CDR3 is CASSTSTGRNTEAFF. CDR3 nucleotides: TGTGCCAGCAGCACCTCGACAGGAAGAAACACTGAAGCTTTCTTT.

This clonotype was counted between two and nine times. This chain links TRBV7-9 with TRBJ1-2; D remains unclear. Per the germline V gene, CDR1 is SEHNR and CDR2 is FQNEAQ (reference sequence). Trimming removed 1 base at V and 13 bases at J, with 13 bases between. CDR3 length equals 12 residues. CDR3 sequence (DNA): TGTGCCAGCAGCTTAGAAGACCCGAAGGCCACCTTC. The encoded protein is CASSLEDPKATF.

In this sample, this clonotype turned up a few times. The chain combines TRBV5-1 with TRBJ1-1; tentative D call: TRBD1 (5 bases). CDR3 size: 17 residues. Per germline, CDR1 SGHRS and CDR2 YFSETQ. Trimming shortened V by 0 bases and J by 1 base, and 16 bases separated the two germline ends. CDR3 coding DNA: TGCGCCAGCAGCTTGGACGGCAGGGTTATTTCGAACACTGAAGCTTTCTTT. Translation: CASSLDGRVISNTEAFF.

This clonotype was seen ten or more times. The chain joins TRBV7-2 to TRBJ2-4; 9 bases map to TRBD1. CDR1 is SGHTA, CDR2 FQGNSA, per germline. The V segment lost 5 bases and the J segment 7 bases; nucleotides outside the gene matches: 9. This CDR3 comprises 15 residues. The CDR3 nucleotides read TGTGCCAGCAGCCAAGCGGGACAGGGAGCGAACATTCAGTACTTC. It is translated as CASSQAGQGANIQYF.

The chain joins TRBV5-1 to TRBJ2-7; D might be TRBD2 (5 bases). V lost 7 bases to trimming and J lost 0 bases, with 8 bases between them. This CDR3 is 12 amino acids long. Germline CDR1 SGHRS, CDR2 YFSETQ. This CDR3 reads CASLGSSYEQYF. The CDR3 DNA follows: TGCGCCAGCCTGGGGAGCTCCTACGAGCAGTACTTC.

V and J are TRBV5-1 and TRBJ1-1; 7 nucleotides agree with TRBD1. Germline CDR1 SGHRS, CDR2 YFSETQ. The length of the CDR3 is 15 residues. The ends lost 1 base at V and 1 base at J; junction bases unmatched: 4. DNA for the CDR3: TGCGCCAGCAGCTTGTCCGGGACAGAGAACACTGAAGCTTTCTTT. As protein: CASSLSGTENTEAFF.

This clonotype was seen at least ten times. J is TRBJ2-6 and V is TRBV20-1; D gene ambiguous. CDR3 length: 13 amino acids. In germline, CDR1 is DFQATT, CDR2 SNEGSKA (reference sequence). V was shortened by 3 bases and J by 0 bases, with 3 bases between the two germline ends. The CDR3 nucleotides are TGCAGTGCTAGGCCCTCTGGGGCCAACGTCCTGACTTTC. Translated: CSARPSGANVLTF.

At least ten counts were recorded for this clonotype. The chain joins TRBV27 to TRBJ1-1; 9 bases fit TRBD1. V dropped 6 bases and J dropped 5; count of bases not matched to a gene: 13. The CDR3 totals 16 residues. CDR1 is MNHEY and CDR2 is SMNVEV in the germline V gene (reference sequence). This chain's CDR3 is CASRTFTGGAGTEAFF. CDR3 coding DNA: TGTGCCAGCAGGACCTTTACAGGGGGCGCAGGGACTGAAGCTTTCTTT.

This clonotype was recorded at least ten times. This sequence joins TRBV20-1 and TRBJ2-2; D is unresolved. V was cut by 6 bases and J by 6 bases, with 11 bases left in between. Germline-derived CDR1 and CDR2 are DFQATT and SNEGSKA (reference sequence). The CDR3 loop spans 12 amino acids. The DNA for the CDR3 is TGCAGTGCCACACGGTGGGCCGGGGAGCTGTTTTTT. Protein sequence: CSATRWAGELFF.

The table lists this clonotype with many counts. V and J are TRBV4-1 and TRBJ1-1; D is uncertain. CDR3 length equals 13 residues. V lost 1 base and J lost 1, with 4 bases in between. Germline values: CDR1 MGHRA, CDR2 YSYEKL. This CDR3 reads CASSQGWNTEAFF. CDR3 DNA sequence: TGCGCCAGCAGCCAAGGCTGGAACACTGAAGCTTTCTTT.

This clonotype has a count of ten or more. The chain is built from TRBV5-5 and TRBJ2-7; the match to TRBD1 covers 9 bases. Germline V gives CDR1 SGHKS, CDR2 YYEKEE (reference sequence). The CDR3 has 17 amino acids. V was clipped by 5 bases and J by 3 bases; unmatched bases: 15. This CDR3 is CASSFRLGTGINYEQYF. CDR3 coding DNA: TGTGCCAGCAGTTTCCGCCTCGGGACAGGGATAAACTACGAGCAGTACTTC.

As DNA, the CDR3 is TGTGCCAGCATTGGACGGCCTGAATATGATCCTGAAGCTTTCTTT. This sequence encodes CASIGRPEYDPEAFF. The gene calls are TRBV28 and TRBJ1-1, with D unresolved. The CDR3 is made up of 15 amino acids. The germline V gene encodes CDR1 MDHEN and CDR2 SYDVKM. V shed 7 bases and J shed 6 bases, with 21 bases lying between them.